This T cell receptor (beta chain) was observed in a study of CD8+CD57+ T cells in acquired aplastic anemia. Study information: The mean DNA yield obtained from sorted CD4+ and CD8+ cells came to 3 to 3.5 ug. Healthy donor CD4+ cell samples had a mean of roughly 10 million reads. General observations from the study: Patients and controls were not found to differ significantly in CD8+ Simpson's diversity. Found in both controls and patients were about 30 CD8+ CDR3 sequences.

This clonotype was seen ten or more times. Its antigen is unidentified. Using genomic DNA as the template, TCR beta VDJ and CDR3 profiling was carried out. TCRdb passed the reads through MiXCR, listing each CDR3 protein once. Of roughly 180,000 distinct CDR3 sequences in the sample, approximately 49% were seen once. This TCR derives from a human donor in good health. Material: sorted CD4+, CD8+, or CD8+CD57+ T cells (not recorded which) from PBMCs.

This CDR3 is CASSFSGYTF. The CDR3 nucleotides are TGTGCCAGCAGCTTTTCTGGCTACACCTTC. The chain joins TRBV7-3 to TRBJ1-2, with no clear D. Trimming took 3 bases from V and 7 from J, leaving 3 bases between them. Germline-derived CDR1 and CDR2 are SGHTA and FQGTGA. This CDR3 is 10 amino acids long.